The 2 T cell receptor beta chains in this list originate from one sample, sequenced in a study of blood T cells in healthy people across ages. Sample-barcoded 5' priming and a J-beta primer mix drove a second PCR of about 7 to 12 cycles. MiXCR, run by TCRdb on the 5' RACE reads, gives a single entry per CDR3 protein. In the table there are hundreds of thousands of distinct CDR3 sequences, approximately 24% of which are singletons. The same data also went into a second study, on T cells of mothers and their children.

Sequenced input: blood. These receptors originate from a boy aged 5 to 17 in good health.

In DNA, the CDR3 is TGCGCCAGCAGCTTGCAGGGCCTTAATGAAAAACTGTTTTTT. It encodes CASSLQGLNEKLFF. This rearrangement joins TRBV5-1 to TRBJ1-4; D possibly corresponds to TRBD1 (5 bases). The CDR3 has 14 amino acids. Per germline, CDR1 SGHRS and CDR2 YFSETQ. Deletions cut 1 base from V and 4 bases from J, with 8 bases between.

In its sample, this clonotype was seen a few times. The chain is built from TRBV3-1 and TRBJ2-7; 9 bases fit TRBD1. In germline, CDR1 is LGHDT, CDR2 YNNKEL (reference sequence). V lost 4 bases and J lost 5; bases outside the gene matches: 6. The CDR3 sequence is 14 residues long. The chain's CDR3 is CASSRPGTGNEQYF. The CDR3 DNA reads as TGTGCCAGCAGCCGTCCCGGGACAGGGAACGAGCAGTACTTC.